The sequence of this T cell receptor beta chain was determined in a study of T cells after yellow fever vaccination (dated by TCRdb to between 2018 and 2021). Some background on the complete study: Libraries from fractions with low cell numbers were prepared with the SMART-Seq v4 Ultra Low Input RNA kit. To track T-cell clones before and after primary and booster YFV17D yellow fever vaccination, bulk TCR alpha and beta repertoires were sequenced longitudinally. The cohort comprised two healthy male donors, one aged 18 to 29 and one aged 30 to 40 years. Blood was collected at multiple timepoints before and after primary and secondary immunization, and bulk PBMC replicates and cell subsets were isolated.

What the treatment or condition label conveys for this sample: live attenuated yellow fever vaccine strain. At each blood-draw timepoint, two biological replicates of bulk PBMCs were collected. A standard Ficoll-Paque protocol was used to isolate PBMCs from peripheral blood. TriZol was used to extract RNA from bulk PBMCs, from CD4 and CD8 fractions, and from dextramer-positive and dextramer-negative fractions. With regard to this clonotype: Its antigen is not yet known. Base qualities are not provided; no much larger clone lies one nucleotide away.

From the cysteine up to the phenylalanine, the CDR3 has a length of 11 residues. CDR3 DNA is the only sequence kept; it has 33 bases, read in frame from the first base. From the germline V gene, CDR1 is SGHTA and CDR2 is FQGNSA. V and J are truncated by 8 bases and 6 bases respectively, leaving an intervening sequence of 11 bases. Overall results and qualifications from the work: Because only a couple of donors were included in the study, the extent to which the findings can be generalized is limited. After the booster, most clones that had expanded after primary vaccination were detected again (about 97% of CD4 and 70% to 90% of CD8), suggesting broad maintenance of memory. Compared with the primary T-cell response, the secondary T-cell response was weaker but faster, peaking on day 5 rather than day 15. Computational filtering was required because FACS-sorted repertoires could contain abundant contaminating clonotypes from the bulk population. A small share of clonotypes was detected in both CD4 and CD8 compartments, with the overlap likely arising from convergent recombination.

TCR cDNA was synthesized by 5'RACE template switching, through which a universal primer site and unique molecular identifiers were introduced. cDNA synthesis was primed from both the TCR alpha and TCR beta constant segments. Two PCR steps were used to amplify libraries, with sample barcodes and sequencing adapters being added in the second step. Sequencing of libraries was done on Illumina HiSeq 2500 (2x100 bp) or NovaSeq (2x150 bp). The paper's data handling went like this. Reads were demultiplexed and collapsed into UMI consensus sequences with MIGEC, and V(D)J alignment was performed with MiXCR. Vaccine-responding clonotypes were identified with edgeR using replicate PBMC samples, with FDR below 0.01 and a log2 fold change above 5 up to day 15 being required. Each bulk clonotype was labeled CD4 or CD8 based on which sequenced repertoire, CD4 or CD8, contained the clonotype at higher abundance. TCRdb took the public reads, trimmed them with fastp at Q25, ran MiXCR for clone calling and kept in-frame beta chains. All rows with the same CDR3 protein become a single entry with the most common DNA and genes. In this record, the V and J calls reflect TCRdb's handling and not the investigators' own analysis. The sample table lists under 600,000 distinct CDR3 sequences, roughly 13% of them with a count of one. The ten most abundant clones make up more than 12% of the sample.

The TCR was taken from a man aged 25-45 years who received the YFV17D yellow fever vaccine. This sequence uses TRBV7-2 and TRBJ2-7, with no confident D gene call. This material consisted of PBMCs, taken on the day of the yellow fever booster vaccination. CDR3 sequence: CASGPWGEQYF. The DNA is TGTGCCAGCGGGCCCTGGGGCGAGCAGTACTTC.